What follows describes a single T cell receptor (beta chain). This CDR3 spans 15 amino acids. Trimming shortened V by 5 bases and J by 10 bases, and 20 bases separated the two germline ends. CDR1 is SEHNR, CDR2 FQNEAQ, per germline (reference sequence). This entry comes from a study of blood T cell repertoires in COVID-19. Study context: Specimens from acute and convalescent COVID-19 originated in the United States, Italy and Spain. T cells, B-cell-depleted T cells, or PBMCs provided the cDNA or gDNA that served as material.

In the study's own analysis: Reference gene primer amplification gave estimated nucleated cell counts. TCRdb's table, derived via immunoSEQ multiplex PCR, lists solely in-frame clones and lacks some. D and trimming were read from the DNA, whereas the V and J calls and clone size are those reported in that table. The sample holds about 190,000 clones; roughly 80% are singletons and the top ten take around 12%. The sequence derives from a woman between 50 and 59 years old with acute or convalescent COVID-19. Specimen: peripheral blood. The V gene is TRBV7-9, the J gene TRBJ1-4; D not certain. CDR3 in DNA: TGTGCCAGCAGCCCCCTGGAGGCACGGGGAGGAAAACTGTTTTTT. This sequence encodes CASSPLEARGGKLFF.